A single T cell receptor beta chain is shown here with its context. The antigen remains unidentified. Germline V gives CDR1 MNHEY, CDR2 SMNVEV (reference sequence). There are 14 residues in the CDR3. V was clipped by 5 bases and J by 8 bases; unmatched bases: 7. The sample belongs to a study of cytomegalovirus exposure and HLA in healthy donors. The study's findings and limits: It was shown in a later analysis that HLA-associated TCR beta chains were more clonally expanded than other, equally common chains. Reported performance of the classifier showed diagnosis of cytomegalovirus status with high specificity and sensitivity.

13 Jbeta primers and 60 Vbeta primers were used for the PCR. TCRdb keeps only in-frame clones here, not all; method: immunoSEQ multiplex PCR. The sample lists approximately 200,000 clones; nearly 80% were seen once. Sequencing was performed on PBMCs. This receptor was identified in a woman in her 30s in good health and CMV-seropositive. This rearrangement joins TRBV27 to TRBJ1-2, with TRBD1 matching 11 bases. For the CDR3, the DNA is TGTGCCAGCAGTGAATTGGGACAGGGGGGGGGCTACACCTTC. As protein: CASSELGQGGGYTF.